These T cell receptor beta chains were read from a single sample in a study of shared clonotypes between healthy human individuals. TCRdb keeps only in-frame clones here, not all; method: immunoSEQ multiplex PCR. The sample comprises 640,000 or so clones, 60% to 80% of which are singletons, and about 1.8% rests with the top ten. The source material was memory CD4+ T cells sorted from blood. The receptor set was obtained from a woman aged 25 to 39 in good health. The CDR3 runs from the conserved cysteine through the conserved F or W. The D gene is left open where the match is weak. Expanded clones get a size class; other rows say once, few or many, or leave the size out.

V	D	J	size	DNA	CDR3
TRBV10-1	.	TRBJ2-1	.	TGCGCCAGCAGTGACCTCGCCGCGGAGCAGTTCTTC	CASSDLAAEQFF
TRBV2	.	TRBJ1-3	.	TGTGCCACAAAACTTAAGGGAAGCGGAAACACCATATATTTT	CATKLKGSGNTIYF
TRBV19	.	TRBJ1-5	.	TGTGCCAGTGGGGGGATCTCCCCTAGCAATCAGCCCCAGCATTTT	CASGGISPSNQPQHF
TRBV2	.	TRBJ2-7	.	TGTGCCAGCAGACCCTCGGGGGCCTGGCCGTACGAGCAGTACTTC	CASRPSGAWPYEQYF
TRBV7-6	TRBD2	TRBJ2-2	.	TGTGCCAGCAGCAGCTTGGCGGGAGCGGTGAACACCGGGGAGCTGTTTTTT	CASSSLAGAVNTGELFF
TRBV4-1	TRBD2	TRBJ2-7	.	TGCGCCAGCAGACCCGTCCCGGGACTAGCGGGACCTGCCCACGAGCAGTACTTC	CASRPVPGLAGPAHEQYF
TRBV19	.	TRBJ2-2	.	TGTGCCAGTAATAGGGGAGATCCGAACACCGGGGAGCTGTTTTTT	CASNRGDPNTGELFF
TRBV10-3	.	TRBJ1-1	.	TGTGCCATCAGGGCCACGGGCGGGGACAACACTGAAGCTTTCTTT	CAIRATGGDNTEAFF
TRBV2	.	TRBJ2-7	.	TGTGCCAGCAGCCTAGACCACTACGAGCAGTACTTC	CASSLDHYEQYF
TRBV11-2	.	TRBJ1-2	.	TGTGCCAGCAGCTTAGATCTGGCCGCCCCATATGGCTACACCTTC	CASSLDLAAPYGYTF
TRBV30	TRBD2	TRBJ2-7	few	TGTGCCTGGAGACCCCCCAGCGGGAGTATATCCTACGAGCAGTACTTC	CAWRPPSGSISYEQYF
TRBV5-1	TRBD2	TRBJ2-1	once	TGCGCCAGCAGCTTAACTAGCGGGGCCTACAATGAGCAGTTCTTC	CASSLTSGAYNEQFF
TRBV4-1	TRBD2	TRBJ2-6	.	TGCGCCAGCAGCCTGACTAGCGGGCAAAACTCTGGGGCCAACGTCCTGACTTTC	CASSLTSGQNSGANVLTF
TRBV28	.	TRBJ2-5	.	TGTGCCAGCAGTTTCGGGCTAGCGCTTCAAGAGACCCAGTACTTC	CASSFGLALQETQYF
TRBV7-2	TRBD2	TRBJ2-3	.	TGTGCCAGCAGCTCGCAACTAGCGGCAAACACAGATACGCAGTATTTT	CASSSQLAANTDTQYF
TRBV5-1	.	TRBJ2-5	.	TGCGCCAGCAGCAACCAAGAGGGGGTAGGTGCGACCCAGTACTTC	CASSNQEGVGATQYF
TRBV10-2	.	TRBJ2-3	.	TGCGCCAGCAGTGAGTCTGGAGATACGCAGTATTTT	CASSESGDTQYF
TRBV7-6	.	TRBJ2-7	once	TGTGCCAGCGGTCCGACAGGCCTCTACGAGCAGTACTTC	CASGPTGLYEQYF
TRBV4-1	.	TRBJ1-3	.	TGCGCCAGCAGCCCACGGGACGGGCACTCTGGAAACACCATATATTTT	CASSPRDGHSGNTIYF
TRBV5-1	TRBD2	TRBJ2-7	.	TGCGCCAGCAGCTTGGCCGCTGGCCTAGCGGGGGGCTACGAGCAGTACTTC	CASSLAAGLAGGYEQYF
TRBV7-9	TRBD2	TRBJ2-3	.	TGTGCCAGCAGCCCGAGGGCGGGGGCAGATACGCAGTATTTT	CASSPRAGADTQYF
TRBV6-1	.	TRBJ2-7	many	TGTGCCAGCAGTACGTGGGACGGATCCTACGAGCAGTACTTC	CASSTWDGSYEQYF
TRBV10-3	.	TRBJ1-1	once	TGTGCCATCAGTGCGGAGGGGAGGATGAACACTGAAGCTTTCTTT	CAISAEGRMNTEAFF
TRBV5-6	TRBD1	TRBJ2-4	.	TGTGCCAGCAGCTTTTTGGGGACAGGGCAAGCCAAAAACATTCAGTACTTC	CASSFLGTGQAKNIQYF
TRBV27	TRBD1	TRBJ1-5	.	TGTGCCAGCAGTTCAGAACCATCTCGACAGGGGCGGCAGCCCCAGCATTTT	CASSSEPSRQGRQPQHF
TRBV19	TRBD1	TRBJ2-7	few	TGTGCCAGCAGCATTACCGACAGGGCCGAGCAGTACTTC	CASSITDRAEQYF
TRBV27	TRBD1	TRBJ1-2	few	TGTGCCAGCAGTTTAGCCAGGGGGCTGAATAACTATGGCTACACCTTC	CASSLARGLNNYGYTF
TRBV10-1	TRBD2	TRBJ2-1	.	TGCGCCAGCAGTGAGGGGTCTAGCGGGGACAATGAGCAGTTCTTC	CASSEGSSGDNEQFF
TRBV6-6	.	TRBJ2-7	.	TGTGCCAGCAGTTCTACGCGGGACACCTACTACGAGCAGTACTTC	CASSSTRDTYYEQYF
TRBV6-5	TRBD1	TRBJ1-3	.	TGTGCCAGCAGTTCCAGACAGGGGTTAACCGGAAACACCATATATTTT	CASSSRQGLTGNTIYF
TRBV2	.	TRBJ2-1	few	TGTGCCAGCAGTCCCGGGACTTCAAGAACCCTCGAGCAGTTCTTC	CASSPGTSRTLEQFF
TRBV7-9	TRBD1	TRBJ1-3	once	TGTGCCAGCAGCTCCTTGGGACAGGGGTCCATCGGCTCTGGAAACACCATATATTTT	CASSSLGQGSIGSGNTIYF
TRBV11-3	.	TRBJ2-3	.	TGTGCCAGCAGCTCACCTTACACAGATACGCAGTATTTT	CASSSPYTDTQYF
TRBV18	.	TRBJ1-4	once	TGTGCCAGCTCTACCATTGGGGTAACGCAGGAAAAACTGTTTTTT	CASSTIGVTQEKLFF
TRBV29-1	.	TRBJ1-1	once	TGCAGCGTTGAAGTGCATAGCCGGGCGGGTGGAGCTTTCTTT	CSVEVHSRAGGAFF
TRBV11-2	.	TRBJ1-1	.	TGTGCCAGCAGCTCGATCCGGGACATTGAAGCTTTCTTT	CASSSIRDIEAFF
TRBV30	.	TRBJ2-5	once	TGTGCCTGGGGCCAAAACAGGGTTCGCCAAGAGACCCAGTACTTC	CAWGQNRVRQETQYF
TRBV2	.	TRBJ2-7	.	TGTGCCAGCAAAAGGAGGAGGTCACCTGAACGTACAGCGGGCCCTACCTACGAGCAGTACTTC	CASKRRRSPERTAGPTYEQYF
TRBV29-1	.	TRBJ1-1	.	TGCAGCGTTGGCTCTTTGAAAACTAACACTGAAGCTTTCTTT	CSVGSLKTNTEAFF
TRBV2	TRBD2	TRBJ2-1	.	TGTGCCAGCAGTGTCAATAGCGGGTCTTACAATGAGCAGTTCTTC	CASSVNSGSYNEQFF
TRBV2	TRBD2	TRBJ2-7	few	TGTGCCAGCACTGGCTGGCTAGCGGGAGTTGAGCAGTACTTC	CASTGWLAGVEQYF
TRBV18	.	TRBJ1-1	.	TGTGCCAGCTCCCGGGCCGCTGGACTCACTGAAGCTTTCTTT	CASSRAAGLTEAFF
TRBV5-1	TRBD2	TRBJ2-3	.	TGCGCCAGCAGAGAGATAGCGGGAGTGTCGGATACGCAGTATTTT	CASREIAGVSDTQYF
TRBV7-6	TRBD1	TRBJ2-2	.	TGTGCCAGCAGCCGTACTCAGGGGGCGAACACCGGGGAGCTGTTTTTT	CASSRTQGANTGELFF
TRBV5-1	.	TRBJ2-2	.	TGCGCCAGCAGCTGGGGGACGGAGACCGGGGAGCTGTTTTTT	CASSWGTETGELFF